Here is one T cell receptor (beta chain) with its context. Its target is unknown. The CDR3 loop spans 18 amino acids. Germline V CDR1 and CDR2: SGHRS, YFSETQ. V shed 2 bases and J 4 bases; nucleotides not matched to a gene: 16. This sample was taken from a study of hypomethylating agent response in myelodysplastic syndrome. The wider study: TET2 mutation, the most common, occurred in 5 of 11 patients. Four or five patients were non-responders, while roughly six showed complete response or hematologic improvement.

Profiling relied on immunoSEQ multiplex PCR, and the TCRdb table lists in-frame clones only, not all of them. This table has 7,000 or so clones, more than 85% appearing once. Study-level results: Control donors' ages did not match those of MDS patients.

This receptor was identified in a human donor with myelodysplastic syndrome. V is TRBV5-1 and J is TRBJ2-3; TRBD2 aligns across 7 bases. Sequenced here: bone marrow, sampled before or after starting hypomethylating agent treatment for myelodysplastic syndrome (not recorded which). CDR3 DNA: TGCGCCAGCAGCTTCGGGAGGTGGGAACGCCTAGTGGCAGATACGCAGTATTTT. It yields the protein CASSFGRWERLVADTQYF.